Listed here are 19 T cell receptor beta chains from one sample, sequenced in a study of shared clonotypes between healthy human individuals. Sequenced by immunoSEQ multiplex PCR; TCRdb stores in-frame clones only, minus some. The sample contains some 500,000 clones, around 96% of which appear only once. The sequenced sample consisted of naive CD4+ T cells sorted from blood. Documented subset: CD45RA+ positively selected. These receptors all stem from a woman aged 25 to 39 in good health.

The chain recombines TRBV5-4 with TRBJ2-2; D perhaps matches TRBD2 (5 bases). The CDR3 is 17 amino acids. V was trimmed by 0 bases and J by 4 bases, leaving 16 bases between them. The germline V gene encodes CDR1 SGHNT and CDR2 YYREEE (reference sequence). CDR3 region: CASSLEHGGTVTGELFF. The CDR3 DNA reads as TGTGCCAGCAGCTTGGAACACGGAGGAACGGTCACCGGGGAGCTGTTTTTT.

The rearrangement uses TRBV28 and TRBJ1-1, with D possibly matching TRBD1 (5 bases). Trimming left V 4 bases short and J 4 bases short, with 19 bases between. Germline V gives CDR1 MDHEN, CDR2 SYDVKM. This CDR3 comprises 16 residues. The CDR3 DNA is TGTGCCAGCAGTTCCCCCTTCGGGGCCGGGCCCACTGAAGCTTTCTTT. This encodes CASSSPFGAGPTEAFF.

The DNA of the CDR3 is TGCAGCGTTGGCCCTTTGAATGAGCAGTTCTTC. Translating gives CSVGPLNEQFF. The V gene is TRBV29-1, the J gene TRBJ2-1, with unresolved D. CDR3 length: 11 amino acids. The germline V gene has CDR1 SQVTM and CDR2 ANQGSEA. Trimming cost V 4 bases and J 7 bases, with 8 bases left between them.

J is TRBJ2-7 and V is TRBV11-2, with 7 bases fitting TRBD2. CDR1 and CDR2 from the germline V gene are SGHAT and FQNNGV. V shed 4 bases, J shed 5 bases, and the junction held 14 bases outside the gene matches. This CDR3 spans 16 amino acids. CDR3 sequence reads: CASSSGAGLVRHEQYF. DNA of the CDR3: TGTGCCAGCAGCTCCGGGGCCGGACTAGTCAGGCACGAGCAGTACTTC.

The chain uses TRBV7-9 and TRBJ1-2; D gene uncertain. Deletions cut 3 bases from V and 2 bases from J, with 16 bases between. The CDR3 runs 16 residues. Germline V gives CDR1 SEHNR, CDR2 FQNEAQ (reference sequence). The CDR3 DNA reads TGTGCCAGCAGCTTTTGGCGAGTTATCCAGAACTATGGCTACACCTTC. This gives the protein CASSFWRVIQNYGYTF.

This chain links TRBV5-1 with TRBJ1-1; possibly TRBD1 for D (6 bases). Per germline, CDR1 SGHRS and CDR2 YFSETQ. Trimming stripped 3 bases from V and 0 bases from J, with 9 bases between. This CDR3 is built from 14 residues. The CDR3 coding sequence is TGCGCCAGCAGCTGGGAGGGGGTGAACACTGAAGCTTTCTTT. Translated, it gives CASSWEGVNTEAFF.

This chain connects TRBV28 to TRBJ2-7; 8 nucleotides agree with TRBD2. This CDR3 spans 13 amino acids. Per germline, CDR1 MDHEN and CDR2 SYDVKM. V dropped 7 bases and J dropped 4; count of bases not matched to a gene: 6. The CDR3, as DNA: TGTGCCAGCACTGGACTAGCTCTTTACGAGCAGTACTTC. Its translation: CASTGLALYEQYF.

This clone was seen only once. The chain combines TRBV4-1 with TRBJ1-2; D may be TRBD1 (5 bases). This CDR3 is 15 amino acids long. In germline, CDR1 is MGHRA, CDR2 YSYEKL. Trimming shortened V by 4 bases and J by 3 bases, and 15 bases separated the two germline ends. The CDR3 nucleotides are TGCGCCAGCAGCCCAGCCGGGCAGGGAGACTATGGCTACACCTTC. Protein sequence: CASSPAGQGDYGYTF.

Written as DNA, the CDR3 is TGTGCCAGCAGCTCCGTGATGGACGAGCAGTACTTC. Translated: CASSSVMDEQYF. The V gene is TRBV11-2, the J gene TRBJ2-7; D unresolved. From germline, CDR1 is SGHAT and CDR2 FQNNGV. The V gene lost 4 bases and the J gene lost 5 bases, with 9 bases spanning the gap. The CDR3 extends over 12 amino acids. Supplemented by reference TRBV11-2 and TRBJ2-7, the full variable domain reads EAGVAQSPRYKIIEKRQSVAFWCNPISGHATLYWYQQILGQGPKLLIQFQNNGVVDDSQLPKDRFSAERLKGVDSTLKIQPAKLEDSAVYLCASSSVMDEQYFGPGTRLTVT.

The V and J genes are TRBV19 and TRBJ1-2; D ambiguous. The CDR3 has 15 amino acids. Germline values: CDR1 LNHDA, CDR2 SQIVND (reference sequence). V lost 2 bases and J 2 bases, leaving 12 bases between the germline ends. The CDR3 DNA follows: TGTGCCAGTAGTATAAAAGAAGACTTCAACTATGGCTACACCTTC. Its protein is CASSIKEDFNYGYTF. The entire variable domain, with the rest obtained from reference TRBV19 and TRBJ1-2, is as follows: DGGITQSPKYLFRKEGQNVTLSCEQNLNHDAMYWYRQDPGQGLRLIYYSQIVNDFQKGDIAEGYSVSREKKESFPLTVTSAQKNPTAFYLCASSIKEDFNYGYTFGSGTRLTVV.

The sample holds one count of this clone. This rearrangement joins TRBV19 to TRBJ2-1, with 10 bases aligning to TRBD2. CDR3 size: 16 residues. V lost 6 bases to trimming and J lost 5 bases; unmatched junction nucleotides: 10. In germline, CDR1 is LNHDA, CDR2 SQIVND (reference sequence). The DNA for the CDR3 is TGTGCCAGTAGCCCATGGACTAGCGGAGGGAACAATGAGCAGTTCTTC. Protein: CASSPWTSGGNNEQFF.

In the case of this clone: Additional DNA sequences in this sample encode the identical CDR3. V is TRBV5-1 and J is TRBJ2-7; D not certain. There are 11 residues in the CDR3. V was clipped by 0 bases and J by 6 bases, with 4 bases between them. Germline-derived CDR1 and CDR2 are SGHRS and YFSETQ. CDR3 protein: CASSLEGEQYF. DNA of the CDR3: TGCGCCAGCAGCTTGGAGGGCGAGCAGTACTTC.

The J gene is TRBJ2-5, the V gene TRBV19, with 7 bases aligning to TRBD1. Germline loops: CDR1 LNHDA, CDR2 SQIVND (reference sequence). The CDR3 loop spans 13 amino acids. Trimming took 3 bases from V and 5 from J; bases not matched to a gene: 3. This chain's CDR3 is CASSMVRGETQYF. In nucleotides, the CDR3 is TGTGCCAGTAGTATGGTCAGGGGGGAGACCCAGTACTTC.

DNA for the CDR3: TGTGCCAGCAGAGCACAACCGGGACTACGAAAGAGCTCCTACGAGCAGTACTTC. Its protein product is CASRAQPGLRKSSYEQYF. This chain joins TRBV25-1 and TRBJ2-7, with TRBD2 matching over 7 bases. The CDR3 spans 18 residues. With 6 bases clipped from V and 0 bases from J, the junction kept 17 bases outside the gene matches. CDR1 is MGHDK and CDR2 is SYGVNS in the germline V gene.

This clone was detected only once. The gene calls are TRBV7-8 and TRBJ2-2; 9 positions match TRBD2. The CDR3 extends over 16 amino acids. With V trimmed by 5 bases and J by 3 bases, 7 bases remained unmatched. CDR1 is SGHVS, CDR2 FQNEAQ, per germline. The CDR3 here is CASSPGGGRDTGELFF. DNA of the CDR3: TGTGCCAGCAGCCCGGGTGGCGGGAGGGACACCGGGGAGCTGTTTTTT.

The chain recombines TRBV6-6 with TRBJ1-1; D perhaps matches TRBD1 (5 bases). V was clipped by 7 bases and J by 3 bases, with 18 bases between them. The CDR3 has 15 amino acids. Germline V gives CDR1 MNHNY, CDR2 SVGAGI (reference sequence). CDR3: CASNPTDSTYTEAFF. CDR3 sequence (DNA): TGTGCCAGCAATCCAACCGACAGTACGTACACTGAAGCTTTCTTT.

J is TRBJ2-2 and V is TRBV6-1; D perhaps matches TRBD1 (5 bases). V gave up 3 bases and J gave up 6 bases, with 11 bases separating them. The CDR3 is 14 residues long. In germline, CDR1 is MNHNS, CDR2 SASEGT. The CDR3 DNA sequence: TGTGCCAGCAGTGAGATGGGGCAGCCCGGGGAGCTGTTTTTT. Its translation is CASSEMGQPGELFF.

This chain connects TRBV9 to TRBJ1-3; 7 bases align to TRBD1. V lost 4 bases, J lost 2 bases, and 6 bases stayed unmatched. Germline CDR1 is SGDLS and CDR2 is YYNGEE. CDR3 length: 15 amino acids. CDR3 region: CASSSSTGTGNTIYF. The CDR3 DNA is TGTGCCAGCAGCTCCTCGACAGGGACTGGAAACACCATATATTTT.

This clone was seen only once. This chain joins TRBV28 and TRBJ1-5, with D possibly being TRBD1 (6 bases). Per germline, CDR1 MDHEN and CDR2 SYDVKM. V lost 1 base to trimming and J lost 0 bases, with 13 bases between them. The CDR3 consists of 17 residues. The CDR3 loop reads CASSLSGGPYSNQPQHF. The CDR3 DNA reads as TGTGCCAGCAGTTTATCGGGGGGCCCTTATAGCAATCAGCCCCAGCATTTT. Full variable domain (missing parts from reference TRBV28 and TRBJ1-5): DVKVTQSSRYLVKRTGEKVFLECVQDMDHENMFWYRQDPGLGLRLIYFSYDVKMKEKGDIPEGYSVSREKKERFSLILESASTNQTSMYLCASSLSGGPYSNQPQHFGDGTRLSIL.